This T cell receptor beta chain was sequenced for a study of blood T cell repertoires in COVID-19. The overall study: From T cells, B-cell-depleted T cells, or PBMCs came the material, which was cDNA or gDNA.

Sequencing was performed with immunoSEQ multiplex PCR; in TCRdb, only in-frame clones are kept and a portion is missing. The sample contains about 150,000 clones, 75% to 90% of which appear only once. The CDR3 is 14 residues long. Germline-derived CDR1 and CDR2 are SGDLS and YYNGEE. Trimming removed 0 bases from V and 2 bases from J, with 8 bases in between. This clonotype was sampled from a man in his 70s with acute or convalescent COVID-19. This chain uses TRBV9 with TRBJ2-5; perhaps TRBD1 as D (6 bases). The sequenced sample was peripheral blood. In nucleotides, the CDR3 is TGTGCCAGCAGCGTAGGGACAGCACAAGAGACCCAGTACTTC. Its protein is CASSVGTAQETQYF.